The next 5 T cell receptor beta chains were all read from a single sample in a study of control samples from healthy donors and cancer patients. Libraries were prepared by immunoSEQ multiplex PCR; TCRdb keeps only in-frame clonotypes and omits some of them. The sample shows about 170,000 clones, roughly 88% of them seen only once. Sequenced input: blood. These receptors all stem from a woman in her 30s in good health.

The CDR3 sequence: CASSVAGVTGELFF. The DNA of the CDR3 is TGTGCCAGCAGCGTCGCAGGGGTGACCGGGGAGCTGTTTTTT. The chain carries TRBV5-4 and TRBJ2-2; a weak D match, TRBD1 (6 bases). Germline V gene data show CDR1 as SGHNT and CDR2 as YYREEE (reference sequence). Trimming removed 4 bases from V and 5 bases from J, with 12 bases in between. CDR3 length equals 14 residues.

The V call is TRBV16, the J call TRBJ1-4, with D perhaps matching TRBD1 (5 bases). Germline V gene data show CDR1 as KGHSY and CDR2 as FQNENV. V dropped 1 base and J dropped 8 bases, with 11 bases sitting between them. This CDR3 region has 14 residues. In nucleotides, the CDR3 is TGTGCCAGCAGCCAATGGGGGTTCGGGGAAAAACTGTTTTTT. Amino acid sequence: CASSQWGFGEKLFF.

This clone was counted a few times. The CDR3 protein is CASSVVFVGVGTRTEAFF. The DNA for the CDR3 is TGTGCCAGCAGCGTAGTGTTTGTTGGGGTCGGAACGAGAACTGAAGCTTTCTTT. The chain couples TRBV9 to TRBJ1-1; no clear D. This CDR3 contains 18 residues. CDR1 and CDR2 from the germline V gene are SGDLS and YYNGEE. V was shortened by 0 bases and J by 5 bases, with 23 bases between the two germline ends.

V gene TRBV6-2 or TRBV6-3 combines with J gene TRBJ2-7; D is undetermined. Germline-derived CDR1 and CDR2 are MNHEY and SVGEGT. The CDR3 contains 16 residues. V was trimmed by 6 bases and J by 1 base, leaving 19 bases between them. In DNA form, the CDR3 reads TGTGCCAGCAGCCCCGTTTTGGCGGCACAGTCCTACGAGCAGTACTTC. This translates into CASSPVLAAQSYEQYF.

J is TRBJ2-1 and V is TRBV6-4; D is uncertain. The CDR3 length is 15 residues. The germline CDR1 and CDR2 sequences are MRHNA and SNTAGT. Trimming pared 5 bases from V and 0 bases from J, leaving 11 bases between. The CDR3 loop is CASSSRAYSYNEQFF. The CDR3 DNA reads as TGTGCCAGCAGTAGTCGGGCTTACTCCTACAATGAGCAGTTCTTC.